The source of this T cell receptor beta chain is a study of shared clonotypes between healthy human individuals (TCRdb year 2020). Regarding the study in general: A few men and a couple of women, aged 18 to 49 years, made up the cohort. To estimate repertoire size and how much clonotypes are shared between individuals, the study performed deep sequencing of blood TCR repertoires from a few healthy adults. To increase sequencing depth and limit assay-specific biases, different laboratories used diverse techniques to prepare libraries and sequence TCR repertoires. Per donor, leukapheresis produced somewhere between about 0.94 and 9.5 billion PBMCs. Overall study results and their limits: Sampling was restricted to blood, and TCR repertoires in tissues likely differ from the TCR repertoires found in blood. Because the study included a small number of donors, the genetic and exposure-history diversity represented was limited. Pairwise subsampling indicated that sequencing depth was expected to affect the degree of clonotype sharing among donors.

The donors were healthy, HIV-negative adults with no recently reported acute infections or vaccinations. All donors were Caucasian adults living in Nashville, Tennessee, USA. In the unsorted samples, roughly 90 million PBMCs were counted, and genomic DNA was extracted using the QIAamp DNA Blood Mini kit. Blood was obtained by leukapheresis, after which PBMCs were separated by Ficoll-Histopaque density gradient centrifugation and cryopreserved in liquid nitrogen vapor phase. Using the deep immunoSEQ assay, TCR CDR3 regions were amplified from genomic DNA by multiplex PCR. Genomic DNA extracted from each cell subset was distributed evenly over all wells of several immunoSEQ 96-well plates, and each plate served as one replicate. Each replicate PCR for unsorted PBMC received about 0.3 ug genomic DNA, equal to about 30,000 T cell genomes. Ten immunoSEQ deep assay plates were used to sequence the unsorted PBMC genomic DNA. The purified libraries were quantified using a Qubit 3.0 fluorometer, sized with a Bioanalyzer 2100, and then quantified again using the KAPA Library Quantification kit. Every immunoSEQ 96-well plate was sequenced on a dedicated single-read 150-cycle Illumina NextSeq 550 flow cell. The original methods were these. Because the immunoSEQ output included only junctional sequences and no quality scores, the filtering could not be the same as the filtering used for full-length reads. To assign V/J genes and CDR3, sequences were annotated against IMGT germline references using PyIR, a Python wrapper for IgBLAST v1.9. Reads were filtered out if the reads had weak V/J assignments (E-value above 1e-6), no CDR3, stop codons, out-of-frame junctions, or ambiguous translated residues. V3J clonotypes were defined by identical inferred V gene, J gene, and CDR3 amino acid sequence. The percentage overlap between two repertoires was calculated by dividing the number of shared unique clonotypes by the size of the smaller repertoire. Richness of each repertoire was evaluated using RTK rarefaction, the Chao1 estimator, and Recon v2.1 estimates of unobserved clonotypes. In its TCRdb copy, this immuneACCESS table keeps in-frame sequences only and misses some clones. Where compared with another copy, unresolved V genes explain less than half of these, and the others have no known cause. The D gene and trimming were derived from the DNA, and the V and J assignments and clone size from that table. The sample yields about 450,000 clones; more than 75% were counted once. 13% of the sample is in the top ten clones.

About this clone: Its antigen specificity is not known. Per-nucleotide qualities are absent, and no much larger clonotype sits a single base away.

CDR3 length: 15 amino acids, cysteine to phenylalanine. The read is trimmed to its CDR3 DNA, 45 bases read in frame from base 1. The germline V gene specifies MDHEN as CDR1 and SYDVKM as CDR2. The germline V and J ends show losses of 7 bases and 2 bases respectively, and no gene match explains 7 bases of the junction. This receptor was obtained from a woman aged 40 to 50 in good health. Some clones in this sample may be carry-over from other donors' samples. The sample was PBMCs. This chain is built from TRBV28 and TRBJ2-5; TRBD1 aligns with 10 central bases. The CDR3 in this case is CASTKGQGPQETQYF. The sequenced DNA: TGTGCCAGCACCAAGGGACAGGGGCCGCAAGAGACCCAGTACTTC.